This TCR beta chain comes out of a study of T and B cells in COVID-19 patients. Study at large: COVID-19 patients gave peripheral blood either during active infection or after recovery. Critical illness requiring mechanical ventilation or extracorporeal membrane oxygenation affected about 60% of the roughly 20 active-infection patients.

TRB was amplified from around 250-500 ng of blood genomic DNA. BIOMED2 TRB-A/B primer pools were used in multiplex TRB PCR. TCRdb re-called the multiplex PCR reads through MiXCR, storing one row per CDR3 protein. The profile covers under 13,000 distinct CDR3 sequences, with 30% appearing a single time and approximately 14% taken by the ten largest. The J segment lost 6 bases and the V segment lost 1 base, leaving 10 bases of the junction unmatched. Germline-derived CDR1 and CDR2 are DFQATT and SNEGSKA (reference sequence). The CDR3 totals 16 residues. The chain carries TRBV20-1 and TRBJ2-1; TRBD2 aligns across 9 bases. Sequencing was done on a sample of blood. This TCR derives from a human donor with active COVID-19. DNA of the CDR3: TGCAGTGCTAGAGTTAGCGGGGGTAACCTGTTCAATGAGCAGTTCTTC. Translation gives CSARVSGGNLFNEQFF.